One sample yielded the 10 T cell receptor beta chains listed below, sequenced in a study of PD-1 blockade in classical Hodgkin lymphoma (dated by TCRdb to 2020 to 2022). The label giving this sample's time point can be read as: newly diagnosed, previously untreated cHL patient sample. CD8+ T cells were purified from thawed PBMCs by magnetic negative selection with a Miltenyi CD8+ T cell isolation kit. Libraries came from the immunoSEQ multiplex PCR assay. The immuneACCESS repertoire file appears here via TCRdb, limited to in-frame rearrangements. These files lack a portion of the clones; in checked studies, under half of the deficit traces to unresolved V genes, and the cause of the others is not known. Recorded for this sample are tens of thousands of clones; around nine tenths of them occurred a single time. Over 6% of the sample belongs to the ten largest clones. Sequenced input: CD8+ T cells from blood. Receptors were obtained from a human donor with classical Hodgkin lymphoma.

This sequence joins TRBV6-5 and TRBJ1-5, with D hard to call. V was shortened by 2 bases and J by 3 bases, with 8 bases between the two germline ends. Germline assignment: CDR1 MNHEY and CDR2 SVGAGI. The CDR3 spans 14 residues. The CDR3, as DNA: TGTGCCAGCAGTTACGGGTCAGCCAATCAGCCCCAGCATTTT. The encoded protein is CASSYGSANQPQHF.

This chain connects TRBV27 to TRBJ2-2; tentatively, D is TRBD2 (5 bases). From germline, CDR1 is MNHEY and CDR2 SMNVEV (reference sequence). With 2 bases removed from V and 7 bases from J, the gap between germline ends came to 5 bases. The CDR3 extends over 12 amino acids. The CDR3 loop is CASSLRGGELFF. The CDR3 DNA reads TGTGCCAGCAGTTTACGGGGCGGGGAGCTGTTTTTT.

This chain connects TRBV27 to TRBJ2-7; D is uncertain. This CDR3 spans 13 amino acids. The germline V gene has CDR1 MNHEY and CDR2 SMNVEV (reference sequence). V was shortened by 2 bases and J by 1 base, with 6 bases between the two germline ends. The CDR3 protein is CASSLGGSYEQYF. Written as DNA, the CDR3 is TGTGCCAGCAGTTTAGGCGGATCCTACGAGCAGTACTTC.

The count of this clone is one. This sequence joins TRBV6-4 and TRBJ1-2; perhaps TRBD1 as D (5 bases). CDR1 MRHNA and CDR2 SNTAGT come from the germline V gene. V lost 6 bases, J lost 4 bases, and 12 bases lay in between. The CDR3 is made up of 13 amino acids. This chain's CDR3 is CASRGDGLYGYTF. In DNA, the CDR3 is TGTGCCAGCAGGGGGGACGGCCTCTATGGCTACACCTTC.

The rearrangement uses TRBV19 and TRBJ2-1; 7 nucleotides align to TRBD2. With V trimmed by 5 bases and J by 4 bases, 5 bases remained unmatched. The CDR3 consists of 14 residues. Germline CDR1 reads LNHDA; CDR2 reads SQIVND (reference sequence). DNA of the CDR3: TGTGCCAGTAGTGTTCTAGCGGAATACAATGAGCAGTTCTTC. Protein product: CASSVLAEYNEQFF. Combining the CDR3 with reference TRBV19 and TRBJ2-1 gives the whole variable domain DGGITQSPKYLFRKEGQNVTLSCEQNLNHDAMYWYRQDPGQGLRLIYYSQIVNDFQKGDIAEGYSVSREKKESFPLTVTSAQKNPTAFYLCASSVLAEYNEQFFGPGTRLTVL.

The chain employs TRBV9 and TRBJ2-7; TRBD2 matches 8 bases. This CDR3 spans 15 amino acids. Trimming cost V 4 bases and J 4 bases; bases outside gene matches: 10. Germline-derived CDR1 and CDR2 are SGDLS and YYNGEE. Here the CDR3 reads CASSPTRTSFYEQYF. The CDR3 nucleotides are TGTGCCAGCAGCCCCACACGGACTAGCTTTTACGAGCAGTACTTC.

V and J are TRBV19 and TRBJ2-7, with TRBD1 identical over 10 bases. CDR1 is LNHDA, CDR2 SQIVND, per germline (reference sequence). The CDR3 contains 14 residues. V was pared by 5 bases and J by 5 bases, with 6 bases of the junction left unmatched. CDR3 in DNA: TGTGCCAGTAGTCCGGGGGACAGGGGAAACGAGCAGTACTTC. Protein: CASSPGDRGNEQYF.

The genes are TRBV5-1 and TRBJ2-7; TRBD1 aligns across 7 bases. Germline CDR1 and CDR2: SGHRS and YFSETQ. CDR3 length equals 16 residues. V trimming: 1 base; J trimming: 0 bases; junction bases outside the gene matches: 7. The CDR3 is CASSLQTGQLSYEQYF. The CDR3 nucleotides read TGCGCCAGCAGCTTGCAAACGGGACAGCTCTCCTACGAGCAGTACTTC.

This clone came up a few times. This chain uses TRBV4-1 with TRBJ1-5, with a weak D call TRBD1 (6 bases). CDR1 MGHRA and CDR2 YSYEKL come from the germline V gene. Between the trimmed V and J ends, which lost 3 bases and 4 bases, there was a span of 13 bases. The CDR3 has 15 residues. CDR3 sequence: CASSQDLGGNQPQHF. DNA for the CDR3: TGCGCCAGCAGCCAGGACTTAGGGGGTAATCAGCCCCAGCATTTT.

V usage is TRBV5-5 and J usage is TRBJ2-3; a weak D match, TRBD1 (6 bases). V lost 4 bases, J lost 3 bases, and 18 bases lay in between. This CDR3 comprises 16 residues. Germline V gives CDR1 SGHKS, CDR2 YYEKEE (reference sequence). CDR3 bases: TGTGCCAGCAGCCGAGCCAAGGGGGTCTTTACAGATACGCAGTATTTT. Its translation is CASSRAKGVFTDTQYF.